A single sample is the source of the 28 T cell receptor beta chains below, sequenced in a study of blood T cell repertoires in COVID-19. Generated by immunoSEQ multiplex PCR, the TCRdb table keeps only in-frame clones and is missing some. The table records 85,000 to 110,000 clones, 84% of them present only once. Specimen: peripheral blood. The receptor source for this set is a human donor in a cohort sampled during active or convalescent COVID-19.

This rearrangement joins TRBV6-6 to TRBJ1-5; D is ambiguous. CDR1 and CDR2 (germline): MNHNY, SVGAGI (reference sequence). The CDR3 totals 13 residues. The V end lost 8 bases, the J end lost 7 bases, and 15 bases lay between the germline ends. This chain's CDR3 is CASGPSNLQPQHF. DNA for the CDR3: TGTGCCAGCGGCCCGTCCAACCTGCAGCCCCAGCATTTT.

The genes are TRBV11-3 and TRBJ1-1, with TRBD1 matching 8 bases. The CDR3 spans 16 residues. The V gene's germline CDR1 is SGHNT and CDR2 YENEEA. J lost 4 bases, V lost 0 bases, and 7 bases had no gene match. In DNA form, the CDR3 reads TGTGCCAGCAGCTTAGATCCAGCCAGGGGGCTCACTGAAGCTTTCTTT. Its translation is CASSLDPARGLTEAFF.

This sequence joins TRBV11-2 and TRBJ2-7; D perhaps matches TRBD2 (6 bases). The CDR3 totals 15 residues. The V gene's germline CDR1 is SGHAT and CDR2 FQNNGV. V was shortened by 4 bases and J by 2 bases, with 15 bases between the two germline ends. CDR3 amino acids: CASSSLRGSPYEQYF. The CDR3 nucleotides are TGTGCCAGCAGCTCGCTCCGGGGGAGCCCCTACGAGCAGTACTTC.

Concerning this clone itself: Other nucleotide sequences in the sample specify the same CDR3. This rearrangement joins TRBV2 to TRBJ1-5; D perhaps matches TRBD1 (5 bases). V lost 7 bases and J 1 base, leaving 8 bases between the germline ends. The CDR3 spans 13 residues. Germline assignment: CDR1 SNHLY and CDR2 FYNNEI. CDR3 in DNA: TGTGCCAGCAAAGGACAAAGCAATCAGCCCCAGCATTTT. Protein: CASKGQSNQPQHF.

The rearrangement joins TRBV20-1 to TRBJ1-2; weak D call: TRBD1 (6 bases). Germline V gives CDR1 DFQATT, CDR2 SNEGSKA (reference sequence). Trimming took 4 bases from V and 3 from J, leaving 6 bases between them. The CDR3 extends over 11 amino acids. CDR3 DNA sequence: TGCAGTGCTACAGGGGACTATGGCTACACCTTC. This codes for CSATGDYGYTF.

The CDR3 reads CASSKETLGANVLTF. CDR3 nucleotides: TGTGCCAGCAGTAAGGAGACCCTCGGGGCCAACGTCCTGACTTTC. The genes are TRBV7-3 and TRBJ2-6; the D is unclear. The CDR3 runs to 15 residues. Trimming took 6 bases from V and 4 from J, leaving 13 bases between them. Germline values: CDR1 SGHTA, CDR2 FQGTGA.

The chain carries TRBV27 and TRBJ1-5; D gene ambiguous. Germline CDR1 reads MNHEY; CDR2 reads SMNVEV (reference sequence). V lost 2 bases to trimming and J lost 7 bases, with 9 bases between them. The CDR3 spans 13 residues. CDR3 DNA: TGTGCCAGCAGTTTACGGGGAAACCAGCCCCAGCATTTT. This codes for CASSLRGNQPQHF.

V gene TRBV12-5 combines with J gene TRBJ2-5; 10 positions match TRBD1. This CDR3 spans 15 amino acids. From germline, CDR1 is LGHNT and CDR2 FRNRAP. Losses at the gene ends were 5 bases for V and 3 bases for J; bases not matched to a gene: 6. CDR3 DNA: TGTGCTAGTGGTCCTGGGACAGGGGTCGAAGAGACCCAGTACTTC. Its translation: CASGPGTGVEETQYF.

The rearrangement uses TRBV18 and TRBJ1-2, with a weak D call TRBD1 (5 bases). This CDR3 has 16 residues. Germline CDR1 reads KGHSH; CDR2 reads LQKENI. V was cut by 3 bases and J by 3 bases, with 17 bases left in between. The CDR3 bases are TGTGCCAGCTCACCTTCCGGGGGAGGGTACTACTATGGCTACACCTTC. This encodes CASSPSGGGYYYGYTF.

J is TRBJ2-2 and V is TRBV7-9; D not resolved. CDR3 length: 15 amino acids. CDR1 and CDR2 from the germline V gene are SEHNR and FQNEAQ (reference sequence). Trimming pared 7 bases from V and 2 bases from J, leaving 14 bases between. The CDR3 region is CASTWASLNTGELFF. CDR3 DNA: TGTGCCAGCACCTGGGCCTCACTTAACACCGGGGAGCTGTTTTTT.

This sequence joins TRBV7-6 and TRBJ2-3; 14 bases match TRBD2. The CDR3 is 17 amino acids. Germline loops: CDR1 SGHVS, CDR2 FNYEAQ. V gave up 6 bases and J gave up 0 bases; unmatched junction bases: 5. The CDR3, as DNA: TGTGCCAGCAGGGGGACTAGCGGGGGCCTAAGCACAGATACGCAGTATTTT. This gives the protein CASRGTSGGLSTDTQYF.

This rearrangement joins TRBV19 to TRBJ1-5, with D tentatively TRBD1 (6 bases). The CDR3 contains 13 residues. Germline CDR1 reads LNHDA; CDR2 reads SQIVND (reference sequence). V lost 3 bases, J lost 4 bases, and 7 bases lay in between. This chain's CDR3 is CASSMDSNQPQHF. CDR3 nucleotide sequence: TGTGCCAGTAGTATGGACAGTAATCAGCCCCAGCATTTT.

The chain recombines TRBV29-1 with TRBJ2-7, with a weak D call TRBD2 (6 bases). The CDR3 length is 13 residues. The V gene lost 4 bases and the J gene lost 3 bases, with 13 bases spanning the gap. CDR1 and CDR2 (germline): SQVTM, ANQGSEA. CDR3 sequence (DNA): TGCAGCGTTGGGAGACTAGATATCTACGAGCAGTACTTC. Protein product: CSVGRLDIYEQYF.

The chain links TRBV7-2 to TRBJ2-4, with D possibly TRBD1 on 5 matching bases. The germline V and J ends were trimmed by 4 bases and 8 bases, with 21 bases remaining between them. The CDR3 runs to 16 residues. Germline values: CDR1 SGHTA, CDR2 FQGNSA. CDR3 sequence reads: CASSSLSMQGADIQYF. The CDR3 region has the DNA TGTGCCAGCAGCTCCCTGAGCATGCAGGGTGCGGACATTCAGTACTTC.

The rearrangement uses TRBV5-1 and TRBJ1-6; 7 nucleotides align to TRBD1. This CDR3 has 14 amino acids. J lost 7 bases, V lost 0 bases, and 1 base had no gene match. Germline V CDR1 and CDR2: SGHRS, YFSETQ. CDR3 sequence: CASSLEQGNSPLHF. DNA of the CDR3: TGCGCCAGCAGCTTGGAACAGGGGAATTCACCCCTCCACTTT.

Remarks on this clone: One base away lies a much larger clone, so this may be a sequencing read error. The sample holds other DNA sequences that translate to the same CDR3. The rearrangement links TRBV7-9 to TRBJ2-7; D unresolved. The V and J ends lost 5 bases and 3 bases respectively, with 5 bases between them. The CDR3 is 11 residues long. The V gene's germline CDR1 is SEHNR and CDR2 FQNEAQ (reference sequence). The CDR3 is CASSPNYEQYF. The CDR3 bases are TGTGCCAGCAGCCCAAACTACGAGCAGTACTTC.

V usage is TRBV4-1 and J usage is TRBJ1-2; a possible D gene is TRBD1 (5 bases). CDR3 length: 14 residues. Looked up from germline, CDR1 is MGHRA and CDR2 is YSYEKL. V was clipped by 3 bases and J by 4 bases, with 12 bases between them. The CDR3 DNA is TGCGCCAGCAGCCAGTTCTCAGGGTCCTATGGCTACACCTTC. Encoded protein: CASSQFSGSYGYTF.

This chain joins TRBV19 and TRBJ1-3, with 8 bases identical to TRBD1. Trimming took 6 bases from V and 0 from J; bases not matched to a gene: 7. Looked up from germline, CDR1 is LNHDA and CDR2 is SQIVND (reference sequence). The CDR3 length is 16 residues. The CDR3 nucleotides are TGTGCCAGTAGCCCATGGACAGGGAGCTCTGGAAACACCATATATTTT. Protein: CASSPWTGSSGNTIYF.

The chain employs TRBV7-2 and TRBJ2-3; 7 positions match TRBD2. The germline V gene has CDR1 SGHTA and CDR2 FQGNSA. The CDR3 sequence is 14 residues long. The J segment lost 5 bases and the V segment lost 1 base, leaving 3 bases of the junction unmatched. DNA of the CDR3: TGTGCCAGCAGCTTAGACCCGGGGGGAGATACGCAGTATTTT. This encodes CASSLDPGGDTQYF.

The chain recombines TRBV29-1 with TRBJ2-4, with 9 bases fitting TRBD1. V trimming: 6 bases; J trimming: 2 bases; junction bases outside the gene matches: 5. Germline CDR1 is SQVTM and CDR2 is ANQGSEA. The CDR3 is 14 amino acids. The CDR3 sequence is CSVAGTGTKNIQYF. The CDR3 bases are TGCAGCGTGGCCGGGACAGGGACCAAAAACATTCAGTACTTC.

The chain recombines TRBV18 with TRBJ1-2; 8 bases align to TRBD1. The CDR3 is 14 residues long. Germline trimming cut 1 base from V and 8 bases from J; bases unmatched to any gene: 6. Germline loops: CDR1 KGHSH, CDR2 LQKENI. This CDR3 reads CASSPREQGVGYTF. CDR3 DNA: TGTGCCAGCTCACCACGCGAACAGGGGGTAGGCTACACCTTC.

The chain combines TRBV7-2 with TRBJ1-5; D may be TRBD1 (6 bases). The CDR3 has 16 residues. Trimming removed 5 bases at V and 3 bases at J, with 17 bases between. Germline lookup yields CDR1 SGHTA and CDR2 FQGNSA. CDR3 amino acids: CASSPSRDTLNQPQHF. The CDR3 DNA follows: TGTGCCAGCAGCCCGTCCCGGGACACCCTCAATCAGCCCCAGCATTTT.

V is TRBV27 and J is TRBJ2-7; TRBD2 matches at 8 bases. V lost 2 bases, J lost 1 base, and 1 base stayed unmatched. The CDR3 loop spans 14 amino acids. Germline V gene data show CDR1 as MNHEY and CDR2 as SMNVEV (reference sequence). In nucleotides, the CDR3 is TGTGCCAGCAGTTTAGGCGGGAGGTCCTACGAGCAGTACTTC. Translating it yields CASSLGGRSYEQYF.

This clone was counted a single time. The chain recombines TRBV3-1 (or the pseudogene TRBV3-2) with TRBJ2-7, with D possibly being TRBD2 (5 bases). Germline CDR1 reads LGHDT; CDR2 reads YNNKEL (reference sequence). V dropped 4 bases and J dropped 2 bases, with 15 bases sitting between them. The CDR3 sequence is 15 residues long. Here the CDR3 reads CASSLLRGITYEQYF. The CDR3 bases are TGTGCCAGCAGCCTTCTCCGGGGTATAACCTACGAGCAGTACTTC.

CDR3: CASSPQATNEKLFF. The CDR3 coding sequence is TGTGCCAGCAGCCCCCAGGCAACTAATGAAAAACTGTTTTTT. This chain connects TRBV11-2 to TRBJ1-4, with D unclear. Germline V lookup: CDR1 SGHAT, CDR2 FQNNGV. V was cut by 5 bases and J by 0 bases, with 7 bases left in between. This CDR3 is 14 amino acids long.

The chain has TRBV6-2 or TRBV6-3 and TRBJ2-3, with D maybe TRBD2 (6 bases). This CDR3 comprises 17 residues. Germline-derived CDR1 and CDR2 are MNHEY and SVGEGT. Trimming removed 3 bases at V and 4 bases at J, with 20 bases between. CDR3 region: CASSYSMRDSSPDTQYF. CDR3 DNA: TGTGCCAGCAGTTATTCGATGCGGGACTCGAGCCCAGATACGCAGTATTTT.

The chain has TRBV6-6 and TRBJ2-2; D ambiguous. From germline, CDR1 is MNHNY and CDR2 SVGAGI (reference sequence). V gave up 6 bases and J gave up 0 bases, with 11 bases separating them. This CDR3 has 15 residues. The CDR3 DNA sequence: TGTGCCAGCAGCCCCGGTTACGCGAACACCGGGGAGCTGTTTTTT. It specifies CASSPGYANTGELFF.

This CDR3 is CASSITSGVGPGANVLTF. The CDR3 DNA sequence: TGTGCCAGTAGTATAACCTCAGGGGTGGGGCCTGGGGCCAACGTCCTGACTTTC. The rearrangement uses TRBV19 and TRBJ2-6; the D gene is possibly TRBD1 (6 bases). Germline V gives CDR1 LNHDA, CDR2 SQIVND (reference sequence). Trimming took 2 bases from V and 2 from J, leaving 16 bases between them. The CDR3 covers 18 residues.